The clone carrying this T cell receptor beta chain has just one count. Its antigen is unidentified. Healthy donors had no documented immune events, such as infections, while sampled. This sample is drawn from a study of identifying expanded T cells in peripheral blood. Study conclusions and caveats: Over around two and four weeks, about 15 and 19 clones changed, versus around 1.2 between replicates.

With 7 bases removed from V and 0 bases from J, the gap between germline ends came to 15 bases. Per the germline V gene, CDR1 is LNHDA and CDR2 is SQIVND (reference sequence). The CDR3 extends over 15 amino acids. The method was immunoSEQ multiplex PCR; TCRdb's version includes in-frame clones alone and lacks a portion of them. The sample lists some 70,000 clones, roughly 90% occurring once. The sequencing sample was made of blood. This clonotype was obtained from a person aged 18-70 years in good health. The chain recombines TRBV19 with TRBJ1-2, with D tentatively TRBD1 (5 bases). CDR3 DNA sequence: TGTGCCAGTATCGGGGACCTTGAAGCTAACTATGGCTACACCTTC. Amino acids: CASIGDLEANYGYTF.